These T cell receptor beta chains were read from a single sample in a study of T cell repertoires and HLA-DP antigens. No antigen has been assigned to these receptors. Method: immunoSEQ multiplex PCR; TCRdb's copy keeps in-frame clones and lacks some. The table records approximately 86,000 clones, about nine tenths of them present only once. The sample comprised CD4+ T cells from PBMCs. The receptors were gathered from a middle-aged man in good health and CMV-seronegative. Each CDR3 is given with its conserved first and last residue. The D gene is left open where the match is weak. A clone size is listed for some rows: how often the clone was seen (once, few, many), or a class if it is expanded.

TRBV6-6	14	TRBD2	.	TRBJ2-1	CASRAGAAYNEQFF	TGTGCCAGCAGAGCGGGGGCCGCCTACAATGAGCAGTTCTTC
TRBV28	14	.	few	TRBJ2-7	CASSSWGALGEQYF	TGTGCCAGCAGTTCCTGGGGGGCGCTGGGCGAGCAGTACTTC
TRBV28	14	.	.	TRBJ1-2	CASRKVGYYYGYTF	TGTGCCAGCAGGAAGGTGGGGTACTACTATGGCTACACCTTC
TRBV7-9	17	.	.	TRBJ2-3	CASSLTQRGISADTQYF	TGTGCCAGCAGCTTAACTCAGAGGGGGATTTCGGCAGATACGCAGTATTTT
TRBV19	12	.	few	TRBJ2-2	CASRQYTGELFF	TGTGCCAGTAGGCAGTACACCGGGGAGCTGTTTTTT
TRBV5-1	15	TRBD2	once	TRBJ2-1	CASSLVLAGANEQFF	TGCGCCAGCAGCTTGGTGCTAGCGGGAGCCAATGAGCAGTTCTTC
TRBV5-1	14	TRBD2	.	TRBJ2-3	CASSLGTSADTQYF	TGCGCCAGCAGCTTGGGGACTAGCGCAGATACGCAGTATTTT
TRBV28	15	TRBD1	once	TRBJ1-1	CASRVLIQGATEAFF	TGTGCCAGCAGAGTCCTAATACAGGGGGCGACTGAAGCTTTCTTT
TRBV6-6	14	TRBD1	.	TRBJ2-2	CASSGQGNTGELFF	TGTGCCAGCAGTGGACAGGGGAACACCGGGGAGCTGTTTTTT
TRBV7-7	15	TRBD2	.	TRBJ2-3	CASSPTGSGMDTQYF	TGTGCTAGCAGCCCGACGGGTAGCGGGATGGATACGCAGTATTTT
TRBV29-1	12	.	once	TRBJ2-5	CSVGGGQETQYF	TGCAGCGTTGGAGGGGGCCAAGAGACCCAGTACTTC
TRBV14	15	.	.	TRBJ2-2	CASSQAGGVTGELFF	TGTGCCAGCAGCCAAGCTGGGGGCGTCACCGGGGAGCTGTTTTTT
TRBV30	11	.	.	TRBJ2-7	CAWKSSYEQYF	TGTGCCTGGAAATCTTCCTACGAGCAGTACTTC
TRBV10-2	16	.	.	TRBJ2-1	CASSGLQRILGNEQFF	TGCGCCAGCAGCGGACTCCAGCGGATCCTGGGCAATGAGCAGTTCTTC
TRBV6-1	13	.	.	TRBJ2-2	CASSVLSTGELFF	TGTGCCAGCAGTGTTTTAAGCACCGGGGAGCTGTTTTTT
TRBV7-6	15	.	.	TRBJ2-5	CASSLDAVAQETQYF	TGTGCCAGCAGCTTAGATGCAGTAGCCCAAGAGACCCAGTACTTC
TRBV10-3	13	TRBD2	.	TRBJ2-7	CAISRTSVSEQYF	TGTGCCATCAGTCGGACTAGCGTCAGCGAGCAGTACTTC
TRBV10-2	13	.	.	TRBJ1-6	CASSEGEDSPLHF	TGCGCCAGCAGTGAGGGTGAGGATTCACCCCTCCACTTT
TRBV11-2	13	.	.	TRBJ2-5	CASTRRGGETQYF	TGTGCCAGCACGCGTCGGGGCGGGGAGACCCAGTACTTC
TRBV5-1	14	.	.	TRBJ2-3	CASSSGQPRDTQYF	TGCGCCAGCAGCTCTGGACAGCCCAGAGATACGCAGTATTTT
TRBV6-5	13	.	.	TRBJ1-3	CASSPGGVHTIYF	TGTGCCAGCAGCCCCGGGGGGGTGCACACCATATATTTT
TRBV7-9	13	TRBD1	.	TRBJ2-7	CASSRGQAREQYF	TGTGCCAGCAGTCGAGGACAGGCTCGCGAGCAGTACTTC
TRBV18	16	.	.	TRBJ1-1	CASSPAVGGVGTEAFF	TGTGCCAGCTCACCCGCGGTGGGGGGGGTCGGTACTGAAGCTTTCTTT
TRBV7-2	16	.	.	TRBJ1-3	CASSLSVGGAGNTIYF	TGTGCCAGCAGCTTAAGCGTTGGGGGAGCTGGAAACACCATATATTTT
TRBV14	16	.	.	TRBJ2-5	CASSPLLSAGGETQYF	TGTGCCAGCAGCCCCCTTTTGTCAGCCGGCGGGGAGACCCAGTACTTC
TRBV6-4	18	.	.	TRBJ1-4	CASSDSIVGQTSNEKLFF	TGTGCCAGCAGTGACTCGATCGTTGGACAGACGTCTAATGAAAAACTGTTTTTT
TRBV6-5	15	TRBD2	.	TRBJ2-1	CASSGGRRTYNEQFF	TGTGCCAGCAGCGGCGGGAGAAGGACCTACAATGAGCAGTTCTTC
TRBV19	13	.	.	TRBJ2-5	CASSETRGETQYF	TGTGCCAGTAGTGAAACGAGGGGAGAGACCCAGTACTTC
TRBV7-2	16	TRBD1	.	TRBJ1-2	CASSLGLLGGYYGYTF	TGTGCCAGCAGCTTAGGATTGCTAGGGGGCTACTATGGCTACACCTTC
TRBV11-3	16	TRBD1	.	TRBJ2-7	CASSLPPGTDSYEQYF	TGTGCCAGCAGCCTTCCCCCTGGGACAGACTCCTACGAGCAGTACTTC
TRBV13	14	.	once	TRBJ2-2	CASSHRTGYGELFF	TGTGCCAGCAGCCATCGAACAGGATACGGGGAGCTGTTTTTT
TRBV6-6	13	TRBD2	.	TRBJ2-7	CASKTSGSYEQYF	TGTGCCAGCAAGACTAGCGGGAGCTACGAGCAGTACTTC
TRBV18	13	.	few	TRBJ2-7	CASSPGLEYEQYF	TGTGCCAGCTCACCAGGACTTGAATACGAGCAGTACTTC
TRBV6-6	15	.	few	TRBJ1-2	CASSYSIDRVYGYTF	TGTGCCAGCAGTTACTCGATAGACAGAGTCTATGGCTACACCTTC
TRBV9	15	.	few	TRBJ2-1	CASSADASSYNEQFF	TGTGCCAGCAGCGCGGACGCGAGCTCCTACAATGAGCAGTTCTTC
TRBV6-1	11	.	.	TRBJ2-7	CASSPGAEQYF	TGTGCCAGCAGTCCAGGGGCAGAGCAGTACTTC
TRBV19	14	.	once	TRBJ1-1	CASSIVGENTEAFF	TGTGCCAGTAGTATAGTCGGGGAGAACACTGAAGCTTTCTTT
TRBV5-1	15	.	.	TRBJ1-1	CASSLEVTQNTEAFF	TGCGCCAGCAGCTTGGAGGTAACTCAGAACACTGAAGCTTTCTTT
TRBV7-9	16	.	.	TRBJ2-2	CASSPQGRLNTGELFF	TGTGCCAGCAGCCCACAGGGGAGGCTGAACACCGGGGAGCTGTTTTTT
TRBV7-8	16	TRBD2	.	TRBJ2-1	CASSLLAGGTYNEQFF	TGTGCCAGCAGCTTATTAGCGGGAGGGACCTACAATGAGCAGTTCTTC
TRBV4-1	12	.	few	TRBJ2-7	CASSQDPLEQYF	TGCGCCAGCAGCCAAGACCCCCTCGAGCAGTACTTC
TRBV19	15	.	.	TRBJ1-6	CASSITGTVNSPLHF	TGTGCCAGTAGTATCACCGGGACGGTTAATTCACCCCTCCACTTT